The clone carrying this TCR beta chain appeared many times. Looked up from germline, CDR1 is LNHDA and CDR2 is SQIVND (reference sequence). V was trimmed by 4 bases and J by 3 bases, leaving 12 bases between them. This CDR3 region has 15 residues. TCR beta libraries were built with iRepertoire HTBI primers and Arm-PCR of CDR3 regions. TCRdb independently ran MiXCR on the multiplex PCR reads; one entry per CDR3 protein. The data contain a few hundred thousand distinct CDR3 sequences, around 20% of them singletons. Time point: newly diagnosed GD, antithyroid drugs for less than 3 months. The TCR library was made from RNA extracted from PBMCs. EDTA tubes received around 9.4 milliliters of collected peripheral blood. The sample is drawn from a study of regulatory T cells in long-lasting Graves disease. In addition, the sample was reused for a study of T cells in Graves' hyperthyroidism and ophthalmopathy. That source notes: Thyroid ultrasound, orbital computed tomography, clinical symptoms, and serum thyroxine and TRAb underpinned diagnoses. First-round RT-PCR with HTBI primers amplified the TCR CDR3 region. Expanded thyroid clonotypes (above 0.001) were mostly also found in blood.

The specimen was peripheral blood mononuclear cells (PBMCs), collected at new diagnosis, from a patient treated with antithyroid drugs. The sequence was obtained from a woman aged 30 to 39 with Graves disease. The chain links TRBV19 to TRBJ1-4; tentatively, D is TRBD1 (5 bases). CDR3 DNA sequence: TGTGCCAGTAGTAGGGGCAGGATGTCTAATGAAAAACTGTTTTTT. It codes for CASSRGRMSNEKLFF.